This is a list of T cell receptor beta chains from one sample in a study of vaccination and CD4 T cells after COVID-19. TCRdb used MiXCR to reprocess the PCR reads, holding one entry per CDR3 protein. The table includes under 6,000 distinct CDR3 sequences, roughly two fifths detected once. Their antigens remain unidentified. The specimen sequenced was CD4+ T cells from blood, cultured in vitro. These TCRs come from a human donor who had recovered from COVID-19. CDR3s include the opening cysteine and the closing phenylalanine or tryptophan. Each record gives: D gene, CDR3 length, V gene, J gene, clone size, CDR3 protein, CDR3 DNA. The D gene is left open where the match is weak. A clone size is listed for some rows: how often the clone was seen (once, few, many), or a class if it is expanded.

d_gene: TRBD1
len: 15
v_gene: TRBV20-1
j_gene: TRBJ1-1
abundance: NA
CDR3aa: CSASSPGGTNTEAFF
CDR3nt: TGCAGTGCTAGTAGCCCAGGGGGAACGAACACTGAAGCTTTCTTT

d_gene: TRBD1
len: 14
v_gene: TRBV4-1
j_gene: TRBJ1-2
abundance: few
CDR3aa: CASSHQITGEGYTF
CDR3nt: TGCGCCAGCAGCCATCAAATTACAGGGGAAGGCTACACCTTC

d_gene: TRBD1
len: 17
v_gene: TRBV20-1
j_gene: TRBJ2-2
abundance: few
CDR3aa: CSASHSPGTGGPGELFF
CDR3nt: TGCAGTGCTAGCCACTCGCCAGGGACAGGGGGCCCCGGGGAGCTGTTTTTT

d_gene: NA
len: 15
v_gene: TRBV11-3
j_gene: TRBJ1-1
abundance: NA
CDR3aa: CASSLLGGLNTEAFF
CDR3nt: TGTGCCAGCAGCTTATTGGGGGGATTGAACACTGAAGCTTTCTTT

d_gene: NA
len: 16
v_gene: TRBV5-1
j_gene: TRBJ2-7
abundance: few
CDR3aa: CASSFMYKGSSYEQYF
CDR3nt: TGCGCCAGCAGCTTTATGTACAAAGGAAGTTCCTACGAGCAGTACTTC

d_gene: TRBD1
len: 14
v_gene: TRBV11-2
j_gene: TRBJ2-4
abundance: NA
CDR3aa: CATNPRGPKNIQYF
CDR3nt: TGTGCCACCAACCCCAGGGGGCCCAAAAACATTCAGTACTTC

d_gene: TRBD2
len: 15
v_gene: TRBV20-1
j_gene: TRBJ2-3
abundance: NA
CDR3aa: CSAPTSGRISGTQYF
CDR3nt: TGCAGTGCTCCAACTAGCGGGAGAATATCCGGTACGCAGTATTTT

d_gene: NA
len: 15
v_gene: TRBV20-1
j_gene: TRBJ2-3
abundance: NA
CDR3aa: CSARVASRRTDTQYF
CDR3nt: TGCAGTGCTAGAGTGGCATCCCGGAGAACAGATACGCAGTATTTT

d_gene: TRBD1
len: 13
v_gene: TRBV20-1
j_gene: TRBJ1-1
abundance: NA
CDR3aa: CVGTGGLNTEAFF
CDR3nt: TGCGTGGGGACAGGGGGCTTGAACACTGAAGCTTTCTTT

d_gene: NA
len: 12
v_gene: TRBV5-1
j_gene: TRBJ2-7
abundance: NA
CDR3aa: CASSFDLSEQYF
CDR3nt: TGCGCCAGCAGCTTCGACCTGTCCGAGCAGTACTTC

d_gene: NA
len: 16
v_gene: TRBV6-2/TRBV6-3
j_gene: TRBJ2-1
abundance: NA
CDR3aa: CASRQHRGGGYNEQFF
CDR3nt: TGTGCCAGCAGACAGCACAGGGGAGGAGGGTACAATGAGCAGTTCTTC

d_gene: TRBD2
len: 17
v_gene: TRBV7-6
j_gene: TRBJ2-1
abundance: few
CDR3aa: CASSYGSGVSSYNEQFF
CDR3nt: TGTGCCAGCAGTTACGGGAGCGGGGTGAGCTCCTACAATGAGCAGTTCTTC

d_gene: TRBD1
len: 15
v_gene: TRBV20-1
j_gene: TRBJ2-1
abundance: NA
CDR3aa: CSASRDREVINEQFF
CDR3nt: TGCAGTGCTAGCCGGGACAGGGAAGTTATCAATGAGCAGTTCTTC

d_gene: NA
len: 16
v_gene: TRBV2
j_gene: TRBJ1-2
abundance: NA
CDR3aa: CASSEAGGSYFYGYTF
CDR3nt: TGTGCCAGCAGTGAAGCAGGGGGGTCTTATTTTTATGGCTACACCTTC

d_gene: NA
len: 15
v_gene: TRBV2
j_gene: TRBJ1-2
abundance: few
CDR3aa: CASNFSPGDGGGYTF
CDR3nt: TGTGCCAGCAACTTCTCACCAGGCGACGGTGGTGGCTACACCTTC

d_gene: NA
len: 15
v_gene: TRBV24-1
j_gene: TRBJ2-7
abundance: NA
CDR3aa: CATSDSGTATYEQYF
CDR3nt: TGTGCCACCAGTGACTCCGGGACGGCCACCTACGAGCAGTACTTC

d_gene: TRBD2
len: 15
v_gene: TRBV7-3
j_gene: TRBJ2-3
abundance: few
CDR3aa: CASSLEGLVGDTQYF
CDR3nt: TGTGCCAGCAGCTTAGAAGGACTAGTGGGGGATACGCAGTATTTT

d_gene: TRBD2
len: 15
v_gene: TRBV20-1
j_gene: TRBJ2-1
abundance: NA
CDR3aa: CSARGGLATINEQFF
CDR3nt: TGCAGTGCTAGAGGGGGACTAGCGACTATCAATGAGCAGTTCTTC

d_gene: NA
len: 14
v_gene: TRBV5-6
j_gene: TRBJ1-5
abundance: NA
CDR3aa: CASSLYGREQPQHF
CDR3nt: TGTGCCAGCAGCTTGTATGGCAGGGAGCAGCCCCAGCATTTT

d_gene: NA
len: 15
v_gene: TRBV7-9
j_gene: TRBJ1-1
abundance: few
CDR3aa: CASSFVSGGDTEAFF
CDR3nt: TGTGCCAGCAGCTTCGTTTCGGGAGGGGACACTGAAGCTTTCTTT

d_gene: NA
len: 14
v_gene: TRBV23-1
j_gene: TRBJ2-5
abundance: NA
CDR3aa: CASSQFDSPETQYF
CDR3nt: TGCGCCAGCAGTCAATTCGACAGTCCGGAGACCCAGTACTTC

d_gene: NA
len: 11
v_gene: TRBV2
j_gene: TRBJ1-1
abundance: NA
CDR3aa: CASMMNTEAFF
CDR3nt: TGTGCCAGCATGATGAACACTGAAGCTTTCTTT

d_gene: TRBD1
len: 15
v_gene: TRBV24-1
j_gene: TRBJ2-7
abundance: few
CDR3aa: CATSDPGQGRYEQYF
CDR3nt: TGTGCCACCAGTGATCCGGGACAGGGGCGCTACGAGCAGTACTTC

d_gene: TRBD1
len: 16
v_gene: TRBV2
j_gene: TRBJ1-2
abundance: few
CDR3aa: CASSDGTGDLPYGYTF
CDR3nt: TGTGCCAGCAGTGACGGGACAGGGGACTTACCGTATGGCTACACCTTC

d_gene: TRBD2
len: 16
v_gene: TRBV4-2
j_gene: TRBJ2-1
abundance: NA
CDR3aa: CASSRDLAGTVNEQFF
CDR3nt: TGTGCCAGCAGCCGAGATTTAGCGGGAACGGTCAATGAGCAGTTCTTC

d_gene: NA
len: 13
v_gene: TRBV29-1
j_gene: TRBJ2-3
abundance: NA
CDR3aa: CSVGGRVTDTQYF
CDR3nt: TGCAGCGTTGGGGGGAGAGTTACAGATACGCAGTATTTT

d_gene: NA
len: 14
v_gene: TRBV20-1
j_gene: TRBJ1-5
abundance: NA
CDR3aa: CSARDLRGGRAQHF
CDR3nt: TGCAGTGCTAGAGATTTGAGAGGGGGAAGAGCCCAGCATTTT

d_gene: NA
len: 14
v_gene: TRBV20-1
j_gene: TRBJ1-6
abundance: few
CDR3aa: CSALHGSYNSPLHF
CDR3nt: TGCAGTGCCTTACATGGCTCCTATAATTCACCCCTCCACTTT

d_gene: TRBD2
len: 15
v_gene: TRBV7-8
j_gene: TRBJ2-1
abundance: NA
CDR3aa: CASSLDGGRALRQFF
CDR3nt: TGTGCCAGCAGCTTAGACGGCGGGAGGGCCTTGAGGCAGTTCTTC

d_gene: NA
len: 14
v_gene: TRBV7-9
j_gene: TRBJ1-3
abundance: NA
CDR3aa: CASSSRTGGNTIYF
CDR3nt: TGTGCCAGCAGCTCACGGACGGGGGGAAACACCATATATTTT

d_gene: NA
len: 14
v_gene: TRBV6-1
j_gene: TRBJ1-6
abundance: NA
CDR3aa: CASRLPANNSPLHF
CDR3nt: TGTGCCAGCAGACTACCAGCCAATAATTCACCCCTCCACTTT

d_gene: NA
len: 15
v_gene: TRBV5-1
j_gene: TRBJ2-7
abundance: NA
CDR3aa: CASSLGLAGNYEQYF
CDR3nt: TGCGCCAGCAGCTTGGGTCTGGCGGGGAACTACGAGCAGTACTTC

d_gene: NA
len: 12
v_gene: TRBV7-2
j_gene: TRBJ2-1
abundance: large
CDR3aa: CASSKTGWEQFF
CDR3nt: TGTGCCAGCAGTAAAACAGGGTGGGAGCAGTTCTTC

d_gene: NA
len: 15
v_gene: TRBV7-8
j_gene: TRBJ2-2
abundance: NA
CDR3aa: CASSARRFNTGELFF
CDR3nt: TGTGCCAGCAGCGCCCGACGGTTCAACACCGGGGAGCTGTTTTTT

d_gene: TRBD1
len: 15
v_gene: TRBV7-8
j_gene: TRBJ1-1
abundance: NA
CDR3aa: CASSQSKGGTTEAFF
CDR3nt: TGTGCCAGCAGCCAATCGAAAGGGGGCACCACTGAAGCTTTCTTT

d_gene: NA
len: 13
v_gene: TRBV20-1
j_gene: TRBJ1-5
abundance: NA
CDR3aa: CSAIGHLNQPQHF
CDR3nt: TGCAGTGCTATCGGACATTTGAATCAGCCCCAGCATTTT

d_gene: NA
len: 15
v_gene: TRBV24-1
j_gene: TRBJ2-3
abundance: NA
CDR3aa: CATSDSSLAADTQYF
CDR3nt: TGTGCCACCAGTGATTCGTCCCTGGCGGCAGATACGCAGTATTTT

d_gene: NA
len: 13
v_gene: TRBV6-1
j_gene: TRBJ1-4
abundance: few
CDR3aa: CASRLTVGEKLFF
CDR3nt: TGTGCCAGCAGATTGACAGTTGGTGAAAAACTGTTTTTT

d_gene: NA
len: 14
v_gene: TRBV21-1
j_gene: TRBJ2-7
abundance: NA
CDR3aa: CASSAKIGAREQYF
CDR3nt: TGTGCCAGCAGCGCTAAAATAGGGGCGAGAGAGCAGTACTTC

d_gene: TRBD2
len: 17
v_gene: TRBV2
j_gene: TRBJ2-3
abundance: NA
CDR3aa: CASSDAGLAGGEDTQYF
CDR3nt: TGTGCCAGCAGTGATGCGGGACTAGCGGGAGGGGAAGATACGCAGTATTTT

d_gene: NA
len: 16
v_gene: TRBV7-3
j_gene: TRBJ2-3
abundance: NA
CDR3aa: CASSLQGSTSTDTQYF
CDR3nt: TGTGCCAGCAGCTTACAGGGATCAACTAGCACAGATACGCAGTATTTT

d_gene: NA
len: 12
v_gene: TRBV7-2
j_gene: TRBJ1-1
abundance: NA
CDR3aa: CASSYPNTEAFF
CDR3nt: TGTGCCAGCAGCTATCCGAACACTGAAGCTTTCTTT

d_gene: TRBD1
len: 12
v_gene: TRBV19
j_gene: TRBJ1-2
abundance: NA
CDR3aa: CASSSDRPPYTF
CDR3nt: TGTGCCAGTAGTTCGGACAGGCCACCCTACACCTTC

d_gene: TRBD2
len: 16
v_gene: TRBV4-2
j_gene: TRBJ2-3
abundance: NA
CDR3aa: CASSDGAGGVTDTQYF
CDR3nt: TGTGCCAGCAGCGACGGGGCGGGGGGAGTCACAGATACGCAGTATTTT

d_gene: TRBD1
len: 15
v_gene: TRBV19
j_gene: TRBJ1-2
abundance: NA
CDR3aa: CASSIGGTGNYGYTF
CDR3nt: TGTGCCAGTAGTATCGGTGGGACAGGGAACTATGGCTACACCTTC

d_gene: NA
len: 17
v_gene: TRBV19
j_gene: TRBJ1-5
abundance: few
CDR3aa: CASSMARGVGRNQPQHF
CDR3nt: TGTGCCAGTAGTATGGCCCGGGGGGTGGGGCGCAATCAGCCCCAGCATTTT

d_gene: TRBD2
len: 21
v_gene: TRBV6-2/TRBV6-3
j_gene: TRBJ2-1
abundance: NA
CDR3aa: CASSYSSGTAPGTRVDVEQFF
CDR3nt: TGTGCCAGCAGTTACTCGAGTGGTACGGCACCCGGGACTAGAGTAGATGTTGAGCAGTTCTTC

d_gene: NA
len: 13
v_gene: TRBV19
j_gene: TRBJ2-2
abundance: NA
CDR3aa: CAPRGMGTGELFF
CDR3nt: TGTGCCCCCCGGGGGATGGGCACCGGGGAGCTGTTTTTT

d_gene: NA
len: 14
v_gene: TRBV19
j_gene: TRBJ1-4
abundance: NA
CDR3aa: CASSIQGLSEKLFF
CDR3nt: TGTGCCAGTAGTATACAGGGGTTAAGTGAAAAACTGTTTTTT

d_gene: TRBD2
len: 16
v_gene: TRBV15
j_gene: TRBJ2-3
abundance: few
CDR3aa: CATSKGLAESTDTQYF
CDR3nt: TGTGCCACCAGCAAGGGACTAGCGGAAAGCACAGATACGCAGTATTTT

d_gene: NA
len: 12
v_gene: TRBV10-3
j_gene: TRBJ2-7
abundance: few
CDR3aa: CAISSTRYEQYF
CDR3nt: TGTGCCATCAGTTCGACTAGGTACGAGCAGTACTTC

d_gene: TRBD2
len: 24
v_gene: TRBV18
j_gene: TRBJ2-5
abundance: NA
CDR3aa: CASSPPGRRPTIRAGGQYQETQYF
CDR3nt: TGTGCCAGCTCACCACCGGGGAGGCGTCCTACCATTAGGGCGGGGGGGCAGTACCAAGAGACCCAGTACTTC

d_gene: TRBD1
len: 11
v_gene: TRBV20-1
j_gene: TRBJ2-4
abundance: NA
CDR3aa: CSASPRQGQYF
CDR3nt: TGCAGTGCTTCCCCTCGACAGGGACAGTACTTC

d_gene: NA
len: 13
v_gene: TRBV20-1
j_gene: TRBJ2-7
abundance: few
CDR3aa: CSARGDVDYEQYF
CDR3nt: TGCAGTGCTAGAGGGGACGTAGACTACGAGCAGTACTTC